Here is one TCR beta chain with its context. Sampled blood was obtained at baseline, cycle 4 day 1, and cycle 7 day 1. This entry belongs to a study of OX40 agonist ivuxolimab in advanced cancers. Study in general: Ivuxolimab was delivered to patients intravenously every 2 weeks at doses spanning 0.01 to 10 mg/kg. Eligibility admitted prior anti-PD-1, anti-PD-L1 or anti-CTLA-4 therapy; 30% to 40% had some. Patients treated during dose escalation were battling hepatocellular carcinoma, melanoma, renal cell or head and neck cancer.

Assay used: immunoSEQ multiplex PCR; TCRdb lists only in-frame clones, some missing. Among some 40,000 clones listed, 89% were seen once. Trimming pared 3 bases from V and 3 bases from J, leaving 11 bases between. CDR1 GTSNPN and CDR2 SVGIG come from the germline V gene (reference sequence). This CDR3 is built from 13 residues. V is TRBV30 and J is TRBJ1-2; tentative D call: TRBD1 (5 bases). Material: CD4+ or CD8+ T cells sorted from blood, obtained in a trial of the OX40 agonist ivuxolimab. The sequence came from an adult with an advanced solid tumor such as melanoma, head and neck, liver or kidney cancer. The CDR3 spells CAWRSRVDYGYTF. The CDR3 DNA follows: TGTGCCTGGAGATCCAGGGTGGACTATGGCTACACCTTC.